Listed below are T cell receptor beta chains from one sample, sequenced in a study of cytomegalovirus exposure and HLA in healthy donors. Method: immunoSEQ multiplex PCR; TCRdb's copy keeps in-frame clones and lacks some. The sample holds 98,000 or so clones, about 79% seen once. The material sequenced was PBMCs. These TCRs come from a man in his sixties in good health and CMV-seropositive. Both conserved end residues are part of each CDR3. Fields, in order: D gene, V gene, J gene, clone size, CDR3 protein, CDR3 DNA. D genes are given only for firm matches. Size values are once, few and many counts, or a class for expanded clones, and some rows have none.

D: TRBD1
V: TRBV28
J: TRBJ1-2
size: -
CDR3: CASSWNRGLGGYTF
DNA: TGTGCCAGCAGCTGGAACAGGGGGCTTGGTGGCTACACCTTC

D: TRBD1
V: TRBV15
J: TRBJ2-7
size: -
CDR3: CATSRGGQGTYEQYF
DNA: TGTGCCACCAGCAGAGGTGGACAGGGGACCTACGAGCAGTACTTC

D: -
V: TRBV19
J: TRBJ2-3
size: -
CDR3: CASSMSRGTDTQYF
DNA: TGTGCCAGTAGTATGTCCCGGGGCACAGATACGCAGTATTTT

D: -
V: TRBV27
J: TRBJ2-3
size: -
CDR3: CASSFRGSRSSTDTQYF
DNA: TGTGCCAGCAGTTTTCGGGGGTCCCGGTCTAGCACAGATACGCAGTATTTT

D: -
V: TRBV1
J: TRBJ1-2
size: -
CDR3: CTSSQDRETGAQGYGYTF
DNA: TGCACCAGCAGCCAAGATCGAGAGACAGGCGCCCAAGGCTATGGCTACACCTTC

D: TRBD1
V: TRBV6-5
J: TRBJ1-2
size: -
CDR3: CASSYLRTRDRGGYTF
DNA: TGTGCCAGCAGTTATCTCAGAACCCGGGACAGGGGAGGCTACACCTTC

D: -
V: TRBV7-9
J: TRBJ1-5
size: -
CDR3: CASSYGVSNQPQHF
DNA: TGTGCCAGCAGCTACGGGGTTAGCAATCAGCCCCAGCATTTT

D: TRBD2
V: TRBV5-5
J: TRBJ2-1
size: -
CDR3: CASSRWTSATYNEQFF
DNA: TGTGCCAGCAGCCGCTGGACTAGCGCCACCTACAATGAGCAGTTCTTC

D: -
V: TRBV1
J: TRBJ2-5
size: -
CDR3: CTSSQDPSTSPETQYF
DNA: TGCACCAGCAGCCAAGATCCGTCGACTAGCCCAGAGACCCAGTACTTC

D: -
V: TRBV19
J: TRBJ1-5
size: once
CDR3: CASSIAGPFQPQHF
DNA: TGTGCCAGTAGTATAGCGGGTCCGTTTCAGCCCCAGCATTTT

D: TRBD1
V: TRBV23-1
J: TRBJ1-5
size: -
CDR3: CASSQWGQSTGNQPQHF
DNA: TGCGCCAGCAGTCAGTGGGGACAGTCCACGGGCAATCAGCCCCAGCATTTT

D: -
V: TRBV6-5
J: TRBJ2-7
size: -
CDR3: CASTAPDPRGGEQYF
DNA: TGTGCCAGCACCGCCCCGGACCCCAGAGGAGGGGAGCAGTACTTC

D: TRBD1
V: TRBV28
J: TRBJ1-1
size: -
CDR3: CASRRITGDTEAFF
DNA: TGTGCCAGCAGACGTATCACAGGGGATACTGAAGCTTTCTTT

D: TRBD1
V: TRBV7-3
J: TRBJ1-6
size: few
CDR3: CASSSQGALNSPLHF
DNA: TGTGCCAGCAGCTCTCAGGGGGCGCTTAATTCACCCCTCCACTTT

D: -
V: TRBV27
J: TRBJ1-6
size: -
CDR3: CASSFLTAGGDNSPLHF
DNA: TGTGCCAGCAGTTTCCTGACGGCTGGGGGGGACAATTCACCCCTCCACTTT

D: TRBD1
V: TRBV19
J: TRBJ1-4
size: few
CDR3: CASSPGTGGDGGKLFF
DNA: TGTGCCAGTAGCCCCGGGACAGGGGGCGACGGGGGAAAACTGTTTTTT

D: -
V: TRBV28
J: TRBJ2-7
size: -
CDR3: CASSSQGIKDTRFHEQYF
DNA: TGTGCCAGCAGTTCACAGGGAATAAAAGATACCCGGTTCCACGAGCAGTACTTC

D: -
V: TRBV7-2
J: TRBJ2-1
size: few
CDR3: CASSSSRYNEQFF
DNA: TGTGCCAGCAGCTCCTCCAGGTACAATGAGCAGTTCTTC